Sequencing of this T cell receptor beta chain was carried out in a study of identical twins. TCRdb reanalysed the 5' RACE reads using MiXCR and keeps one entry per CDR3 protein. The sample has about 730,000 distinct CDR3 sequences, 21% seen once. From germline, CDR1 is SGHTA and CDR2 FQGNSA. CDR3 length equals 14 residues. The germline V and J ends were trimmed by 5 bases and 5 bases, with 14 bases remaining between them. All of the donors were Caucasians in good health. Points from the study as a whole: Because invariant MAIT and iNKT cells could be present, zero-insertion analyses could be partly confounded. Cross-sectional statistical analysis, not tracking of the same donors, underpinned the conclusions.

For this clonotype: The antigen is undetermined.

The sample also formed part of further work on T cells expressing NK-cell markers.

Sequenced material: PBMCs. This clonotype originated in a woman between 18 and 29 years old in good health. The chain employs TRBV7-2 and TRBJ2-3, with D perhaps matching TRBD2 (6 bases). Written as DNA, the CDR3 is TGTGCCAGCAGCCCGGGAGATGGGGGAGATACGCAGTATTTT. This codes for CASSPGDGGDTQYF. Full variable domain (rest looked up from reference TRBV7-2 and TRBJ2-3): GAGVSQSPSNKVTEKGKDVELRCDPISGHTALYWYRQSLGQGLEFLIYFQGNSAPDKSGLPSDRFSAERTGGSVSTLTIQRTQQEDSAVYLCASSPGDGGDTQYFGPGTRLTVL.